This T cell receptor beta chain was captured in a study of T cells in Graves' hyperthyroidism and ophthalmopathy (dated by TCRdb to between 2018 and 2021). Broadly, across the study: TCR V-J signatures able to tell the groups apart were searched for in a discovery cohort of 90 to 100 patients, of whom fewer than 45 had Graves' ophthalmopathy and 57 had stable Graves' hyperthyroidism. The paper describes TCR Vbeta CDR3 sequencing of 135 peripheral blood samples, made up of some 40 ophthalmopathy patients, over 70 hyperthyroidism patients and approximately 17 progressor patients. After blood sampling, hyperthyroidism patients were treated with methimazole at a starting dose of 30 mg daily, and ophthalmopathy patients were treated with high-dose intravenous methylprednisolone. The roughly 91 discovery patients were randomly split 7:3 into training and test sets. In over five Graves' hyperthyroidism patients, the study also compared T-cell repertoires from thyroid tissue with T-cell repertoires from blood. Whether ophthalmopathy could be predicted prospectively was tested in an independent validation cohort made up of fewer than 20 hyperthyroidism patients plus 17 patients who later progressed to ophthalmopathy. Study-wide conclusions, independent of this receptor: In validation, the model predicted progression to ophthalmopathy a median of about 6.5 months before onset, with over 55% sensitivity and more than 72% specificity. No statistical method was used to set the sample size in advance, and investigators knew the group allocation. A model built on a 13 V-J signature distinguished ophthalmopathy from stable hyperthyroidism, reaching about 88% sensitivity and about 81% specificity in cross-validation and 80%/75% in testing. Most expanded thyroid clonotypes (frequency above 0.001) were also detected in blood, a finding suggesting that blood repertoires may reflect thyroid immune responses.

A patient counted as having stable Graves' hyperthyroidism if no progression to ophthalmopathy occurred over 18 months of follow-up. Hyperthyroidism patients were newly diagnosed, with disease duration under 2 months, and aged 18 to 65 years. Exclusion was applied to patients with uncontrolled infections, other autoimmune diseases, pregnancy or lactation. Clinical symptoms, serum thyroxine and TRAb, thyroid ultrasound, and orbital computed tomography formed the basis for the diagnoses. Total RNA was extracted using Trizol reagent, and RNA quality was assessed on an Agilent 2100 Bioanalyzer. The germline V gene sets CDR1 to SQVTM and CDR2 to ANQGSEA. The CDR3 starts with the cysteine, ends with the phenylalanine, and has 15 residues. Of all the DNA, just the CDR3 is kept, 45 bases in frame from base 1. The V end loses 1 base and the J end loses 0 bases, and a stretch of 13 bases separates them. The TCR beta CDR3 regions were amplified from RNA transcripts. The TCR CDR3 was subjected to a first round of RT-PCR using the HTBI primer set and the Qiagen OneStep RT-PCR kit. The libraries were constructed in a second round of multiplex PCR and then size-selected and purified. Sequencing of the libraries was done on an Illumina HiSeq2000 using paired-end 100 bp reads. As for how the authors treated the data: SOAPnuke was used to process the raw data, with reads discarded if the reads contained adapters or uncalled bases, had a mean Phred below 15, or lacked an exact constant-primer or identifier match. High-quality paired reads were merged using COPE v1.2.5, and each unique nucleotide sequence was defined as a clonotype. MiTCR v1.1 was used to align clonotypes to the IMGT TRBV, TRBD and TRBJ reference segments. Only V-J combinations with frequency above 0.0001, covering 99% to 99.2% of repertoires, were analysed. The TCS score was defined as the ratio of F50 (clonal expansion) to E x V (chaos), calculated using BLOSUM62-based TCRdist between CDR3 peptides within each V-J. Welch's t-statistics and random forest reduced some 510 V-J features to 13, which were used in a naive Bayes classifier (R e1071). In-frame beta chains were kept once TCRdb had trimmed the public reads at Q25 with fastp and called clones with MiXCR. Rows merge per CDR3 protein into single entries with the most common DNA and genes. TCRdb, not the original authors, processed these V and J calls. Across this sample there are 560,000 or so distinct CDR3 sequences, with around 46% seen only once. The ten top clones hold 8% to 8.5% of the sample.

Comment on this clonotype: Its antigen remains undetermined. Per-nucleotide qualities are absent, and no much larger clonotype sits a single base away.

Recombination joined TRBV29-1 with TRBJ2-7; a confident D gene designation cannot be given. The source of this sequence is a woman aged 18-29 years with Graves' hyperthyroidism. Donor details come from another sample of the same person, matched by shared clones. The sequenced sample consisted of peripheral blood or thyroid tissue (not recorded which). The bases are TGCAGCGTTGAAGGATCTATCGGGCACTCCTACGAGCAGTACTTC. Protein translation: CSVEGSIGHSYEQYF.